This passage covers 31 T cell receptor beta chains from one sample sequenced in a study of blood T cell repertoires in COVID-19. Sequencing was performed with immunoSEQ multiplex PCR; in TCRdb, only in-frame clones are kept and a portion is missing. The table records about 180,000 clones, approximately 86% of them present only once. Sequencing was performed on peripheral blood. Receptor source: an elderly man with COVID-19, enrolled during active disease.

The rearrangement joins TRBV6-6 to TRBJ1-2; no clear D gene. Germline assignment: CDR1 MNHNY and CDR2 SVGAGI (reference sequence). Between the trimmed V and J ends, which lost 10 bases and 8 bases, there was a span of 20 bases. This CDR3 contains 13 residues. The CDR3 reads CANSMARERGYTF. CDR3 coding DNA: TGTGCCAACTCCATGGCTAGGGAGAGGGGCTACACCTTC.

The chain uses TRBV18 and TRBJ1-5, with D perhaps matching TRBD1 (6 bases). Per the germline V gene, CDR1 is KGHSH and CDR2 is LQKENI. Trimming removed 3 bases from V and 2 bases from J, with 8 bases in between. This CDR3 region has 14 residues. The CDR3 DNA is TGTGCCAGCTCACCCGCAGGGGGCAATCAGCCCCAGCATTTT. Encoded protein: CASSPAGGNQPQHF.

The gene calls are TRBV5-1 and TRBJ1-4, with TRBD1 identical over 11 bases. Looked up from germline, CDR1 is SGHRS and CDR2 is YFSETQ. This CDR3 is built from 15 residues. The V and J ends lost 2 bases and 6 bases, in that order; junction bases with no gene match: 3. CDR3 protein: CASSFGQGAHEKLFF. The CDR3 DNA follows: TGCGCCAGCAGCTTCGGACAGGGGGCGCATGAAAAACTGTTTTTT. The entire variable domain, with the rest obtained from reference TRBV5-1 and TRBJ1-4, is as follows: KAGVTQTPRYLIKTRGQQVTLSCSPISGHRSVSWYQQTPGQGLQFLFEYFSETQRNKGNFPGRFSGRQFSNSRSEMNVSTLELGDSALYLCASSFGQGAHEKLFFGSGTQLSVL.

In this sample, this clone turned up once. The rearrangement links TRBV10-2 to TRBJ1-1, with no clear D. The CDR3 totals 16 residues. V was clipped by 5 bases and J by 6 bases, with 22 bases between them. Germline-derived CDR1 and CDR2 are WSHSY and SAAADI. This CDR3 reads CASSRELREWESEAFF. In DNA, the CDR3 is TGCGCCAGCAGTCGAGAGCTTCGGGAGTGGGAGTCTGAAGCTTTCTTT.

V and J are TRBV6-2 or TRBV6-3 and TRBJ1-2; tentative D call: TRBD1 (5 bases). Germline V gives CDR1 MNHEY, CDR2 SVGEGT. V lost 6 bases to trimming and J lost 4 bases, with 18 bases between them. The CDR3 covers 15 residues. This chain's CDR3 is CASSPLYDRFYGYTF. CDR3 coding DNA: TGTGCCAGCAGCCCACTCTACGACAGATTCTATGGCTACACCTTC.

The J gene is TRBJ2-2, the V gene TRBV4-1; 9 bases line up with TRBD1. V lost 6 bases to trimming and J lost 6 bases; unmatched junction nucleotides: 8. This CDR3 contains 15 residues. Germline V CDR1 and CDR2: MGHRA, YSYEKL. The DNA of the CDR3 is TGCGCCAGCAGACTAGGGACAGGGAAAGCCGGGGAGCTGTTTTTT. This gives the protein CASRLGTGKAGELFF.

The gene calls are TRBV28 and TRBJ2-1; D perhaps matches TRBD2 (6 bases). CDR3 size: 14 residues. Trimming stripped 5 bases from V and 5 bases from J, with 13 bases between. The germline V gene has CDR1 MDHEN and CDR2 SYDVKM. CDR3 in amino acids: CASSPPGLNNEQFF. The CDR3 coding sequence is TGTGCCAGCAGTCCCCCGGGACTTAACAATGAGCAGTTCTTC.

The V gene is TRBV4-2, the J gene TRBJ1-1; 7 bases map to TRBD1. CDR3 length equals 16 residues. The trim removed 0 bases at V and 1 base at J, leaving 5 bases unmatched. The germline gives CDR1 LGHNA, CDR2 YNFKEQ. CDR3 nucleotides: TGTGCCAGCAGCCAAGACTGGGACAGCACGAACACTGAAGCTTTCTTT. It specifies CASSQDWDSTNTEAFF.

In the case of this clone: This sample also contains other DNA sequences that code for the same CDR3. In nucleotides, the CDR3 is TGTGCCAGCAGCTTAGGTGGACTAACCACAGATACGCAGTATTTT. Its translation is CASSLGGLTTDTQYF. This chain uses TRBV11-3 with TRBJ2-3; D is possibly TRBD2 (6 bases). Trimming left V 1 base short and J 2 bases short, with 10 bases between. Germline loops: CDR1 SGHNT, CDR2 YENEEA. The CDR3 extends over 15 amino acids.

The chain is built from TRBV19 and TRBJ2-3; D perhaps matches TRBD1 (6 bases). V was pared by 5 bases and J by 11 bases, with 17 bases between. Per the germline V gene, CDR1 is LNHDA and CDR2 is SQIVND (reference sequence). The CDR3 totals 13 residues. The CDR3 spells CASSPTRTVMQYF. For the CDR3, the DNA is TGTGCCAGTAGTCCCACTAGGACAGTTATGCAGTATTTT. The whole variable domain, remainder taken from reference TRBV19 and TRBJ2-3, is DGGITQSPKYLFRKEGQNVTLSCEQNLNHDAMYWYRQDPGQGLRLIYYSQIVNDFQKGDIAEGYSVSREKKESFPLTVTSAQKNPTAFYLCASSPTRTVMQYFGPGTRLTVL.

This clone showed up just once. The chain is built from TRBV5-1 and TRBJ2-7, with D perhaps matching TRBD1 (5 bases). V gave up 4 bases and J gave up 3 bases, with 14 bases separating them. Germline V CDR1 and CDR2: SGHRS, YFSETQ. This CDR3 region has 14 residues. The CDR3 nucleotides are TGCGCCAGCAGCAACGTCCAGGGTAGCTACGAGCAGTACTTC. Its protein is CASSNVQGSYEQYF.

The chain recombines TRBV5-3 with TRBJ1-2; D uncertain. TRBV5-3 is flagged as an ORF with uncertain function. The length of the CDR3 is 13 residues. V was cut by 2 bases and J by 4 bases, with 9 bases left in between. CDR3 residues: CARSLPVTYGYTF. In DNA form, the CDR3 reads TGTGCCAGAAGCTTACCAGTAACCTATGGCTACACCTTC.

This clone was detected once. The V call is TRBV19, the J call TRBJ1-6; TRBD1 aligns across 9 bases. CDR1 LNHDA and CDR2 SQIVND come from the germline V gene (reference sequence). The CDR3 sequence is 13 residues long. V gave up 9 bases and J gave up 9 bases; unmatched junction bases: 6. Here the CDR3 reads CARTGGNRSPLHF. CDR3 bases: TGTGCCAGGACAGGGGGAAATCGTTCACCCCTCCACTTT. The full variable domain, completed using reference TRBV19 and TRBJ1-6, is DGGITQSPKYLFRKEGQNVTLSCEQNLNHDAMYWYRQDPGQGLRLIYYSQIVNDFQKGDIAEGYSVSREKKESFPLTVTSAQKNPTAFYLCARTGGNRSPLHFGNGTRLTVT.

This rearrangement joins TRBV5-4 to TRBJ1-2; 9 positions match TRBD1. The V gene's germline CDR1 is SGHNT and CDR2 YYREEE (reference sequence). There are 13 residues in the CDR3. Germline trimming cut 4 bases from V and 12 bases from J; bases unmatched to any gene: 10. The CDR3 coding sequence is TGTGCCAGCAGCCCCTGGGACAGGGATGACCACACCTTC. Its protein is CASSPWDRDDHTF. The entire variable domain, with the rest obtained from reference TRBV5-4 and TRBJ1-2, is as follows: ETGVTQSPTHLIKTRGQQVTLRCSSQSGHNTVSWYQQALGQGPQFIFQYYREEENGRGNFPPRFSGLQFPNYSSELNVNALELDDSALYLCASSPWDRDDHTFGSGTRLTVV.

The chain has TRBV10-3 and TRBJ2-2; D might be TRBD1 (6 bases). The germline gives CDR1 ENHRY, CDR2 SYGVKD. The CDR3 has 15 residues. V lost 4 bases and J 5 bases, leaving 14 bases between the germline ends. The CDR3 coding sequence is TGTGCCATCAGTGCCTCGACAGGCGGAACCGGGGAGCTGTTTTTT. Translating gives CAISASTGGTGELFF.

The chain couples TRBV7-6 to TRBJ2-5, with 14 bases lining up with TRBD2. The V segment lost 5 bases and the J segment 2 bases; nucleotides outside the gene matches: 4. The CDR3 runs to 16 residues. In germline, CDR1 is SGHVS, CDR2 FNYEAQ. As DNA, the CDR3 is TGTGCCAGCAGCCGGACTAGCGGGGGGCTTCAAGAGACCCAGTACTTC. Translating gives CASSRTSGGLQETQYF.

V is TRBV6-5 and J is TRBJ2-7; no reliable D call. Trimming shortened V by 0 bases and J by 3 bases, and 9 bases separated the two germline ends. Germline V gene sequence: CDR1 MNHEY, CDR2 SVGAGI. The CDR3 has 14 amino acids. The CDR3 sequence: CASSYSGSFYEQYF. The CDR3 DNA reads TGTGCCAGCAGTTACTCGGGCAGCTTCTACGAGCAGTACTTC.

The V gene is TRBV6-1, the J gene TRBJ1-6, with TRBD1 identical over 11 bases. CDR3 size: 18 residues. In germline, CDR1 is MNHNS, CDR2 SASEGT. The V segment lost 0 bases and the J segment 7 bases; nucleotides outside the gene matches: 8. CDR3 bases: TGTGCCAGCAGTGAAGCGGACAGGGGGCGCATTCGAAATTCACCCCTCCACTTT. The encoded protein is CASSEADRGRIRNSPLHF.

The V gene is TRBV24-1, the J gene TRBJ2-5; 7 bases fit TRBD1. V gave up 0 bases and J gave up 1 base; unmatched junction bases: 10. This CDR3 contains 18 residues. Per germline, CDR1 KGHDR and CDR2 SFDVKD. This CDR3 reads CATSDLNRGEGAQETQYF. Here the CDR3 DNA reads TGTGCCACCAGTGATTTGAACAGGGGAGAGGGGGCCCAAGAGACCCAGTACTTC.

V usage is TRBV7-3 and J usage is TRBJ2-2, with D maybe TRBD1 (5 bases). The CDR3 covers 15 residues. V was pared by 5 bases and J by 2 bases, with 12 bases between. CDR1 SGHTA and CDR2 FQGTGA come from the germline V gene. The CDR3 DNA sequence: TGTGCCAGCAGCAATCAGGGTGGAAACACCGGGGAGCTGTTTTTT. Translation gives CASSNQGGNTGELFF.

This chain uses TRBV6-5 with TRBJ2-1, with 11 bases that match TRBD1. J gave up 15 bases and V 6 bases, and 7 bases lay outside the gene matches. The CDR3 length is 12 residues. Germline assignment: CDR1 MNHEY and CDR2 SVGAGI. The CDR3 here is CASSPPGQGGFF. The DNA of the CDR3 is TGTGCCAGCAGCCCCCCGGGACAGGGGGGGTTCTTC.

This chain links TRBV21-1 with TRBJ1-4. TRBV21-1 represents a pseudogene. This CDR3 has 14 residues. CDR3 in DNA: TGTGCCAGCACCAAGGGAGGGAGAGATGAAAAACTGTTTTTT. Amino acids: CASTKGGRDEKLFF.

The V and J genes are TRBV2 and TRBJ1-4; 7 nucleotides match TRBD1. The germline V gene encodes CDR1 SNHLY and CDR2 FYNNEI. The CDR3 totals 14 residues. Trimming cost V 5 bases and J 7 bases; bases outside gene matches: 7. CDR3 in DNA: TGTGCCAGCAGTTCGACAGGGTTGGTTGAAAAACTGTTTTTT. Translation gives CASSSTGLVEKLFF. The whole variable domain, filled in from reference TRBV2 and TRBJ1-4, reads EPEVTQTPSHQVTQMGQEVILRCVPISNHLYFYWYRQILGQKVEFLVSFYNNEISEKSEIFDDQFSVERPDGSNFTLKIRSTKLEDSAMYFCASSSTGLVEKLFFGSGTQLSVL.

The J gene is TRBJ2-3, the V gene TRBV28; the D is unclear. V was shortened by 5 bases and J by 2 bases, with 5 bases between the two germline ends. This CDR3 is 12 amino acids long. The V gene's germline CDR1 is MDHEN and CDR2 SYDVKM. The CDR3 DNA reads TGTGCCAGCAGTGAACTCACAGATACGCAGTATTTT. Its protein product is CASSELTDTQYF.

The V and J genes are TRBV6-5 and TRBJ2-1, with a possible D match to TRBD1 (6 bases). CDR1 and CDR2 (germline): MNHEY, SVGAGI. The CDR3 runs 13 residues. Between the trimmed V and J ends, which lost 6 bases and 7 bases, there was a span of 13 bases. The CDR3 here is CASRIQGFNEQFF. In DNA form, the CDR3 reads TGTGCCAGCAGGATACAGGGTTTTAATGAGCAGTTCTTC.

This chain links TRBV28 with TRBJ1-2, with 9 nucleotides matching TRBD1. This CDR3 is built from 16 residues. V lost 10 bases to trimming and J lost 8 bases; unmatched junction nucleotides: 20. In germline, CDR1 is MDHEN, CDR2 SYDVKM. The CDR3 here is CATKTGGYGGTRGYTF. For the CDR3, the DNA is TGTGCCACCAAAACAGGGGGCTATGGCGGAACGAGGGGCTACACCTTC.

The CDR3, as DNA: TGTGCCAGCAGTACCCCCTCAGGGCTTAATTCACCCCTCCACTTT. Its translation is CASSTPSGLNSPLHF. The chain carries TRBV6-5 and TRBJ1-6; tentatively, D is TRBD1 (5 bases). The CDR3 is 15 amino acids. Germline V CDR1 and CDR2: MNHEY, SVGAGI. With 5 bases removed from V and 6 bases from J, the gap between germline ends came to 14 bases.

The chain joins TRBV2 to TRBJ1-4; 10 positions match TRBD1. Looked up from germline, CDR1 is SNHLY and CDR2 is FYNNEI. V lost 10 bases and J lost 5; bases outside the gene matches: 4. CDR3 length: 13 residues. The CDR3 DNA sequence: TGTGCCACCCGACAGGGGGCGAATGAAAAACTGTTTTTT. This gives the protein CATRQGANEKLFF.

V and J are TRBV19 and TRBJ1-3; D may be TRBD1 (6 bases). V was pared by 6 bases and J by 0 bases, with 15 bases between. This CDR3 is built from 16 residues. Germline CDR1 LNHDA, CDR2 SQIVND (reference sequence). Here the CDR3 reads CASSSTGPYSGNTIYF. Written as DNA, the CDR3 is TGTGCCAGTAGCTCGACAGGACCTTACTCTGGAAACACCATATATTTT.

The rearrangement joins TRBV5-1 to TRBJ2-4; D not resolved. Trimming shortened V by 5 bases and J by 2 bases, and 11 bases separated the two germline ends. The V gene's germline CDR1 is SGHRS and CDR2 YFSETQ. CDR3 length: 14 residues. CDR3 sequence: CASSQALSKNIQYF. The DNA of the CDR3 is TGCGCCAGCAGTCAGGCCTTATCCAAAAACATTCAGTACTTC.

The chain uses TRBV6-5 and TRBJ2-7; weak D call: TRBD1 (5 bases). The V and J ends lost 4 bases and 1 base respectively, with 8 bases between them. Per the germline V gene, CDR1 is MNHEY and CDR2 is SVGAGI. CDR3 length: 13 amino acids. CDR3 sequence: CASSFDRSYEQYF. Here the CDR3 DNA reads TGTGCCAGCAGTTTCGACAGATCCTACGAGCAGTACTTC.